This TCR beta chain stems from a study of neurological immune-mediated disorders. The sample holds many counts of this clonotype. Stated time point: longitudinal time-point 3. The V and J ends lost 1 base and 7 bases respectively, with 10 bases between them. Germline V gene sequence: CDR1 SGHVS, CDR2 FNYEAQ. This CDR3 has 13 residues. From the 5' RACE reads, TCRdb called clonotypes with MiXCR, one entry per CDR3 protein. This table has some 89,000 distinct CDR3 sequences, approximately 4.6% appearing once. The sequence was obtained from a woman aged 55-70 years with multiple sclerosis. Sequencing was carried out using PBMCs. The V call is TRBV7-6, the J call TRBJ1-2; a weak D match, TRBD1 (6 bases). CDR3 sequence reads: CASSLVGGRGYTF. DNA of the CDR3: TGTGCCAGCAGCTTAGTTGGGGGGCGTGGCTACACCTTC.